This section outlines one TCR beta chain sequence together with its context. The entry originates in a study of blood T cell repertoires in COVID-19. Study at large: Samples of COVID-19 (acute and convalescent) were obtained from the United States, Italy and Spain. T cells, B-cell-depleted T cells, or PBMCs provided the cDNA or gDNA that served as material.

TCRdb's copy holds only in-frame clones and misses some; the assay was immunoSEQ multiplex PCR. This sample has under 200,000 clones, with approximately 83% found just once. The germline V gene encodes CDR1 SGHRS and CDR2 YFSETQ. J lost 7 bases, V lost 0 bases, and 7 bases had no gene match. This CDR3 region has 16 residues. Sequencing used peripheral blood. V usage is TRBV5-1 and J usage is TRBJ2-1; TRBD2 aligns across 10 bases. The TCR comes from a man aged 65 to 85 who had recovered from COVID-19. The CDR3: CASSLAGLAGENEQFF. CDR3 nucleotide sequence: TGCGCCAGCAGCTTGGCCGGGCTAGCGGGAGAGAATGAGCAGTTCTTC. Full variable domain (remainder filled in from reference TRBV5-1 and TRBJ2-1): KAGVTQTPRYLIKTRGQQVTLSCSPISGHRSVSWYQQTPGQGLQFLFEYFSETQRNKGNFPGRFSGRQFSNSRSEMNVSTLELGDSALYLCASSLAGLAGENEQFFGPGTRLTVL.